What follows are 5 T cell receptor beta chains derived from one specimen sequenced in a study of tumor and adjacent non-tumor tissue in lung cancer. Three rounds of nested PCR, following a modified ARM-PCR protocol, produced the TCRbeta library. Each CDR3 protein is one row after TCRdb ran MiXCR on the multiplex PCR reads. The sample lists approximately 110,000 distinct CDR3 sequences, roughly 73% occurring once. RNA was extracted from bulk tissue without any cell sorting. The specimen was lung tumor tissue. The receptors stem from a woman aged 60 to 75 with non-small cell lung cancer.

Comments on this clonotype: Being one base from a much bigger clone, this may be a read error. This rearrangement joins TRBV5-4 to TRBJ2-5, with 12 nucleotides matching TRBD1. CDR1 and CDR2 from the germline V gene are SGHNT and YYREEE (reference sequence). The CDR3 sequence is 17 residues long. The CDR3 protein is CASSRGQGAALSETQNF. CDR3 nucleotide sequence: TGTGCCAGCAGCCGGGGACAGGGGGCGGCTCTTTCGGAGACCCAGAACTTC.

Concerning this clonotype itself: A read error is likely, as this CDR3 ends without the conserved phenylalanine or tryptophan. The rearrangement joins TRBV7-9 to TRBJ2-5; 9 bases fit TRBD1. The germline V gene has CDR1 SEHNR and CDR2 FQNEAQ (reference sequence). Trimming removed 5 bases from V and 1 base from J; junction bases left unmatched: 5. This CDR3 is 15 amino acids long. The CDR3 DNA sequence: TGTGCCAGCAGCGGGATACAGGGGGCCCAAGAGACCCAGTACGTC. Translated: CASSGIQGAQETQYV.

Turning to this clonotype: The conserved final phenylalanine or tryptophan is absent from the CDR3, which likely points to a read error. The V call is TRBV11-2, the J call TRBJ1-1, with D hard to call. Germline lookup yields CDR1 SGHAT and CDR2 FQNNGV. The length of the CDR3 is 15 residues. CDR3 sequence reads: CVSSPREVGDTEAFL. Here the CDR3 DNA reads TGTGTCAGCAGCCCCCGGGAGGTTGGTGACACTGAAGCTTTCCTT.

To note about this clonotype: It may be a read error: a sequence one base away is much more abundant. The genes are TRBV5-5 and TRBJ2-5; D uncertain. This CDR3 is 15 amino acids long. Germline V gene data show CDR1 as SGHKS and CDR2 as YYEKEE (reference sequence). Trimming cost V 3 bases and J 1 base, with 13 bases left between them. CDR3 sequence reads: CASSSSRAAQETQYF. The CDR3 region has the DNA TGTGCCAGCAGCTCCAGTCGGGCGGCCCAAGAGACCCAGTACTTC. Variable domain in full (rest from reference TRBV5-5 and TRBJ2-5): DAGVTQSPTHLIKTRGQQVTLRCSPISGHKSVSWYQQVLGQGPQFIFQYYEKEERGRGNFPDRFSARQFPNYSSELNVNALLLGDSALYLCASSSSRAAQETQYFGPGTRLLVL.

Concerning this clonotype: A much larger clone is a single base away; this may be a read error. CDR3 sequence (DNA): TGCGCCAGCAGTCCGGATTCCGACGGGCCCCAGCATTTT. As protein: CASSPDSDGPQHF. J is TRBJ1-5 and V is TRBV4-1; D call uncertain. CDR1 is MGHRA, CDR2 YSYEKL, per germline. V was pared by 6 bases and J by 9 bases, with 15 bases between. The CDR3 is 13 residues long.